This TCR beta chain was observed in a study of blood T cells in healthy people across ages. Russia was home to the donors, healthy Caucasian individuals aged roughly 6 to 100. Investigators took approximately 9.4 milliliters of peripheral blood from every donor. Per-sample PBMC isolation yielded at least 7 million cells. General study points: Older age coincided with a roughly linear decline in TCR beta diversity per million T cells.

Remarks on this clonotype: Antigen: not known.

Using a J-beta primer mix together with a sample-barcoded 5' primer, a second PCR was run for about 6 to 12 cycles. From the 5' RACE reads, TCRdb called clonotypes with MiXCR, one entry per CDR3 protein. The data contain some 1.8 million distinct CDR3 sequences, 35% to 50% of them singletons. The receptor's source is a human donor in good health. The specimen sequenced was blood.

CDR3 sequence: CAISEQGPDTEAFF. The CDR3 DNA reads TGTGCCATCAGTGAGCAGGGGCCGGACACTGAAGCTTTCTTT. This chain uses TRBV10-3 with TRBJ1-1; TRBD1 is a possible D gene (6 bases). With 2 bases removed from V and 3 bases from J, the gap between germline ends came to 10 bases. Germline loops: CDR1 ENHRY, CDR2 SYGVKD. The CDR3 extends over 14 amino acids.